There are many counts of the clone carrying this T cell receptor beta chain. Unique molecular identifiers were built into the TCRbeta library. One entry per CDR3 protein, called by TCRdb with MiXCR from the PCR reads. The sample shows approximately 170,000 distinct CDR3 sequences, around 10% of them seen only once. The record originates from a study of T-cell reconstitution after alpha-beta-depleted transplantation in children. The V end lost 0 bases, the J end lost 5 bases, and 19 bases lay between the germline ends. Germline assignment: CDR1 MGHRA and CDR2 YSYEKL. The length of the CDR3 is 17 residues.

The TCR was taken from a boy between 2 and 15 years old with acute myeloid leukemia, due to receive a stem cell transplant. Sequenced here: PBMCs, sampled before TCRalphabeta/CD19-depleted stem cell transplant. The chain uses TRBV4-1 and TRBJ2-5; D possibly corresponds to TRBD2 (5 bases). Here the CDR3 reads CASSQEPPGLSRETQYF. The CDR3 DNA reads as TGCGCCAGCAGCCAAGAGCCCCCCGGACTTAGTCGCGAGACCCAGTACTTC.